The text below deals with one T cell receptor (beta chain). The second PCR ran roughly 7 to 12 cycles with a sample-barcoded 5' primer and J-beta primers. TCRdb recomputed calls from the 5' RACE reads with MiXCR, one row per CDR3 protein. This table holds approximately 800,000 distinct CDR3 sequences, about 56% found once. CDR3 length equals 14 residues. CDR1 and CDR2 (germline): SEHNR, FQNEAQ (reference sequence). Trimming took 5 bases from V and 2 from J, leaving 13 bases between them. The data belong to a study of blood T cells in healthy people across ages. Study-wide background: Through template switching, about one barcoded beta molecule was captured per two T cells, as measured in model experiments.

V is TRBV7-9 and J is TRBJ2-7; possible D gene TRBD2, 6 bases. Specimen: blood. The sequence came from a man aged 35 to 55 in good health. CDR3 residues: CASSPSGWPYEQYF. CDR3 bases: TGTGCCAGCAGCCCGAGCGGGTGGCCCTACGAGCAGTACTTC. The full variable domain, its missing parts supplied by reference TRBV7-9 and TRBJ2-7, is DTGVSQNPRHKITKRGQNVTFRCDPISEHNRLYWYRQTLGQGPEFLTYFQNEAQLEKSRLLSDRFSAERPKGSFSTLEIQRTEQGDSAMYLCASSPSGWPYEQYFGPGTRLTVT.